This T cell receptor beta chain was obtained from a study of OX40 agonist ivuxolimab in advanced cancers. Looking at the study overall: Those enrolled were 80% to 85% male, with a mean age of around 55 years and ages from roughly 20 to 85. Whole-study results and caveats: There were also nonresponders showing low normalized T-cell clonal expansion.

Assay used: immunoSEQ multiplex PCR; TCRdb lists only in-frame clones, some missing. Found here are approximately 68,000 clones, approximately 91% of them singletons; the top ten hold 0.78%. Autoimmune disease history or systemic immunosuppression was exclusionary. Trimming removed 0 bases from V and 8 bases from J, with 13 bases in between. There are 14 residues in the CDR3. CDR1 is MGHDK, CDR2 SYGVNS, per germline. To note about this clone: Its antigen is not known.

Sequenced here: CD4+ or CD8+ T cells sorted from blood, sampled in a trial of the OX40 agonist ivuxolimab. The receptor comes from an adult with an advanced solid tumor such as melanoma, head and neck, liver or kidney cancer. The chain has TRBV25-1 and TRBJ1-2; D is possibly TRBD1 (5 bases). The CDR3 is CASSEYSGYNGYTF. In DNA form, the CDR3 reads TGTGCCAGCAGTGAATATTCAGGGTATAACGGCTACACCTTC.